Here is one T cell receptor (beta chain) with its context. The target antigen is unknown. The authors reverse transcribed about 0.5 to 1 ug RNA with random hexamers. Amplification of TCR beta CDR3 by immunoSEQ multiplex PCR spanned 54 Vbeta and 13 Jbeta. TCRdb re-called the immunoSEQ multiplex PCR reads through MiXCR, storing one row per CDR3 protein. The sample contains 100,000 to 150,000 distinct CDR3 sequences, around 94% of which appear only once. The patients with Susac syndrome were individuals who fulfilled the recently defined diagnostic criteria for disease that was either definite or probable. Negative isolation yielded the CD8+ and CD4+ T cells, while FACS enriched the TEMRA cells. CDR1 is SNHLY and CDR2 is FYNNEI in the germline V gene. Trimming took 3 bases from V and 1 from J, leaving 9 bases between them. The CDR3 runs 14 residues. The data originate from a study of CD8 T cells in Susac syndrome. Overall study results and limits: In total CD8+ repertoires, more than 15 Susac-specific public clones were found, and five or six in CD8+ TEMRA repertoires.

The clonotype was recovered from a human donor with Susac syndrome. The sample consisted of CD8+ T cells from PBMCs. This chain joins TRBV2 and TRBJ2-5; possibly TRBD2 for D (6 bases). The CDR3 DNA reads TGTGCCAGCAGTGACGGAGGGCTCCAAGAGACCCAGTACTTC. The encoded protein is CASSDGGLQETQYF.